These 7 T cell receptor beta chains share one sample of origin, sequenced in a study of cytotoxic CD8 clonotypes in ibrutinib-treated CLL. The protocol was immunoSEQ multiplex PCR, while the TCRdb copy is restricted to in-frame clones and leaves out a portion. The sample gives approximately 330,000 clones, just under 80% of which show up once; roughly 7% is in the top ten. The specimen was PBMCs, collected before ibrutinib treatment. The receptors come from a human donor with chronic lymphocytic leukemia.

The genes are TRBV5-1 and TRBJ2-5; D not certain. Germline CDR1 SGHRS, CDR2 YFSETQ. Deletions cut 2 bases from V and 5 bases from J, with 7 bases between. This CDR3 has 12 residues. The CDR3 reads CASSFIGETQYF. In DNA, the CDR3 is TGCGCCAGCAGCTTCATTGGGGAGACCCAGTACTTC.

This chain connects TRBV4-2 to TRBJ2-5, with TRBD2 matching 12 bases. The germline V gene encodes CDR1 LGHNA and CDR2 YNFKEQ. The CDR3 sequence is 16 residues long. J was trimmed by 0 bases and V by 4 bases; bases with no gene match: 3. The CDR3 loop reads CASSLRTSGNQETQYF. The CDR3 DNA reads TGTGCCAGCAGCCTGCGGACTAGCGGGAACCAAGAGACCCAGTACTTC.

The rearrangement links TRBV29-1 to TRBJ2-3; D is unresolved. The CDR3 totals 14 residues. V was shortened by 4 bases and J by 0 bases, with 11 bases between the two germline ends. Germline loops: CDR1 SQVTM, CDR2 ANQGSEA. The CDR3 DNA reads TGCAGCGTTGGGGCGAGGTTAAGCACAGATACGCAGTATTTT. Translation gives CSVGARLSTDTQYF.

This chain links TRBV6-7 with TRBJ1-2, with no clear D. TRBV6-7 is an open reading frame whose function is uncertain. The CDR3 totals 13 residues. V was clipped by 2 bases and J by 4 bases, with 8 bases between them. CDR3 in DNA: TGTGCCAGCAGTTACGCAGGAGCCTATGGCTACACCTTC. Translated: CASSYAGAYGYTF.

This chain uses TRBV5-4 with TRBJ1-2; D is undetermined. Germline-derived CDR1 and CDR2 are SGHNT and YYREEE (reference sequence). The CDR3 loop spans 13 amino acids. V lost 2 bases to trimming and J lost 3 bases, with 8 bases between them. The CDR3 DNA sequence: TGTGCCAGCAGCTTTTCAGCTGACTATGGCTACACCTTC. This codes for CASSFSADYGYTF.

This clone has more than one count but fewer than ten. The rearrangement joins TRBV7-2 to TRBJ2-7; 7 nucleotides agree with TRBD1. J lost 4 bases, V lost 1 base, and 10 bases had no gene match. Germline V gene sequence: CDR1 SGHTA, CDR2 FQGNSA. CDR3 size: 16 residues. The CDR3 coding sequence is TGTGCCAGCAGCTTAGTCCGAGGGGGCAGCCGATACGAGCAGTACTTC. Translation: CASSLVRGGSRYEQYF.

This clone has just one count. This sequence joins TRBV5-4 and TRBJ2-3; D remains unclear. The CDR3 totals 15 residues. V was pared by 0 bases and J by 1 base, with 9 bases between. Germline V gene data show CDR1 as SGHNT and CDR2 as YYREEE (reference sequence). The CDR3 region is CASSLDPAGTDTQYF. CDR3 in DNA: TGTGCCAGCAGCTTGGATCCCGCGGGCACAGATACGCAGTATTTT.